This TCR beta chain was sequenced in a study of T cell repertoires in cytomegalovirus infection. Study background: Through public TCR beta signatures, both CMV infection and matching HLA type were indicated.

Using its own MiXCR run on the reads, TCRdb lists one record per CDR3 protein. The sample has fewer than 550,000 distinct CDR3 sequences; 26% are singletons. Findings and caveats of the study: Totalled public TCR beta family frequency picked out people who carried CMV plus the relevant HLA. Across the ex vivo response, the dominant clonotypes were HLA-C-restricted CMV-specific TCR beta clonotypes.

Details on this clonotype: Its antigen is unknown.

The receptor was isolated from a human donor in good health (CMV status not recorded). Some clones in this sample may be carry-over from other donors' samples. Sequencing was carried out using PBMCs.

The CDR3 spells CASSAGGELFF. The CDR3 DNA is TGTGCCAGCAGTGCCGGCGGGGAGCTGTTTTTT. The genes are TRBV2 and TRBJ2-2; D ambiguous. V was cut by 4 bases and J by 7 bases, with 4 bases left in between. The CDR3 totals 11 residues. Germline V lookup: CDR1 SNHLY, CDR2 FYNNEI.